These 7 T cell receptor beta chains came from one sample sequenced in a study of early stage breast cancer tumors listed by TCRdb under 2017. The library was generated by the immunoSEQ multiplex PCR assay. TCRdb limited this immuneACCESS table to in-frame rearrangements with V and J called. A share of clones is missing; checked studies link under half to unresolved V genes, and the rest is unexplained. Present in this sample are some 14,000 clones, over 60% of which were seen just once. The ten largest clonotypes hold approximately 7.6% of the sample. The sequenced sample was normal breast tissue next to the tumor. Every receptor here comes from a person aged 45 to 59 with breast cancer.

This clone was found a few times. The rearrangement uses TRBV10-3 and TRBJ1-1; no clear D gene. The germline CDR1 and CDR2 sequences are ENHRY and SYGVKD. The CDR3 length is 12 residues. With 8 bases removed from V and 1 base from J, the gap between germline ends came to 8 bases. The CDR3, as DNA: TGTGCCATCTTTGACGGGAACACTGAAGCTTTCTTT. Translation: CAIFDGNTEAFF.

This chain connects TRBV2 to TRBJ1-5; 11 bases fit TRBD1. CDR1 is SNHLY, CDR2 FYNNEI, per germline. V shed 4 bases, J shed 2 bases, and the junction held 4 bases outside the gene matches. The CDR3 has 16 amino acids. The CDR3, as DNA: TGTGCCAGCAGTGGCCTGGGACAGGGGGGCAATCAGCCCCAGCATTTT. Translating gives CASSGLGQGGNQPQHF.

This sequence joins TRBV6-5 and TRBJ2-3; D is undetermined. Per germline, CDR1 MNHEY and CDR2 SVGAGI. CDR3 length equals 11 residues. V dropped 7 bases and J dropped 5 bases, with 7 bases sitting between them. The CDR3 DNA reads as TGTGCCAGCACCTACGGAGATACGCAGTATTTT. This translates into CASTYGDTQYF.

This clone was observed a single time. The chain employs TRBV27 and TRBJ2-1; D gene uncertain. The CDR3 is 13 residues long. Germline V lookup: CDR1 MNHEY, CDR2 SMNVEV (reference sequence). V was trimmed by 2 bases and J by 9 bases, leaving 11 bases between them. The CDR3 is CASSLPTRSEQFF. The CDR3 DNA reads TGTGCCAGCAGTTTACCGACTCGGAGTGAGCAGTTCTTC.

V and J are TRBV5-8 and TRBJ1-1; D perhaps matches TRBD1 (5 bases). Germline CDR1 SGHTS, CDR2 YDEGEE. Trimming left V 4 bases short and J 8 bases short, with 9 bases between. This CDR3 is 11 amino acids long. In DNA, the CDR3 is TGTGCCAGCAGCCCGGGGGTGGAAGCTTTCTTT. As protein: CASSPGVEAFF. The full variable domain, in which reference TRBV5-8 and TRBJ1-1 provide the parts outside the CDR3, is EAGVTQSPTHLIKTRGQQATLRCSPISGHTSVYWYQQALGLGLQFLLWYDEGEERNRGNFPPRFSGRQFPNYSSELNVNALELEDSALYLCASSPGVEAFFGQGTRLTVV.

The chain employs TRBV7-2 and TRBJ2-7; 7 nucleotides align to TRBD2. V was pared by 9 bases and J by 5 bases, with 10 bases of the junction left unmatched. There are 13 residues in the CDR3. CDR1 SGHTA and CDR2 FQGNSA come from the germline V gene. The DNA of the CDR3 is TGTGCCAGAGACTCACCTAGCGGAAACGAGCAGTACTTC. Its translation is CARDSPSGNEQYF.

This chain uses TRBV28 with TRBJ2-7; no definite D call. V was cut by 2 bases and J by 2 bases, with 13 bases left in between. The V gene's germline CDR1 is MDHEN and CDR2 SYDVKM. The CDR3 sequence is 15 residues long. The CDR3 region has the DNA TGTGCCAGCAGTTTAGCCCCCTCTTCGGCCTACGAGCAGTACTTC. This sequence encodes CASSLAPSSAYEQYF.